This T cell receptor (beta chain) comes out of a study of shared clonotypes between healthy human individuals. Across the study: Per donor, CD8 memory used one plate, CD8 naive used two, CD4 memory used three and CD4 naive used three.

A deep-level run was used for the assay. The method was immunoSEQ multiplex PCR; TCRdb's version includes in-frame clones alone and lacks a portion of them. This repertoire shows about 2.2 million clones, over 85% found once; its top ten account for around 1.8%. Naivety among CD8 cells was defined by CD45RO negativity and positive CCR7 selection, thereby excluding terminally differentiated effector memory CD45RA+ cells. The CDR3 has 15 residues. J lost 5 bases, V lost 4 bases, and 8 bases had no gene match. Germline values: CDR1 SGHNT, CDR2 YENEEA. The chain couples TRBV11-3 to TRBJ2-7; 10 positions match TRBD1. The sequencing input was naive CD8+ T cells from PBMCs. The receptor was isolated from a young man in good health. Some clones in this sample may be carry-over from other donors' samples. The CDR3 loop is CASSWPPGQGHEQYF. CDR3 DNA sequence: TGTGCCAGCAGCTGGCCACCGGGACAGGGGCACGAGCAGTACTTC.